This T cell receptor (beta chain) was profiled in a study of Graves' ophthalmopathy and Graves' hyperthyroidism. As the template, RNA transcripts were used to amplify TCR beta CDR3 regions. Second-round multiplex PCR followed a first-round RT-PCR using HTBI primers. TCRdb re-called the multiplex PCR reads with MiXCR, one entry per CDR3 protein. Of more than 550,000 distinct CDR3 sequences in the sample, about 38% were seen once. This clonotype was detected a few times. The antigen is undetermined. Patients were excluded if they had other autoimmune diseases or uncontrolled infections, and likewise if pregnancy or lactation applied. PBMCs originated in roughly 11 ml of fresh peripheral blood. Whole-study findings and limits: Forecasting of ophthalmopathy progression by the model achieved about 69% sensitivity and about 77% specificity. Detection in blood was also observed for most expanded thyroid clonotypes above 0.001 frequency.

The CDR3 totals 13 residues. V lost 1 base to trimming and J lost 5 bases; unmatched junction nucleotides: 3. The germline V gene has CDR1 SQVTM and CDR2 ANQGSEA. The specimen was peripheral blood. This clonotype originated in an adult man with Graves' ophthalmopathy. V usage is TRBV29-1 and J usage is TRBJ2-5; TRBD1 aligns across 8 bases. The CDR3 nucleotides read TGCAGCGTTGAAGGGACAGGGCGTGAGACCCAGTACTTC. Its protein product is CSVEGTGRETQYF.